There are many counts of the clone carrying this TCR beta chain. What it binds is unknown. These data come from a study of spatial heterogeneity in lung cancer. Study summary: Detected beta-chain sequences consistently exceeded alpha-chain sequences. Broader study findings: Circulating ubiquitous expanded tumor TCRs were observed more frequently at resection than at follow-up.

The CDR3 spans 16 residues. Trimming removed 5 bases at V and 1 base at J, with 14 bases between. CDR1 and CDR2 (germline): SGHTA, FQGNSA. Time point in this sample: sample taken at primary tumor resection. Sequencing covered unsorted whole RNA taken from tumor, nontumor lung or frozen PBMC. Donors were under 90 untreated early-stage non-small cell lung cancer patients. Unique molecular identifiers tagged every individual TCR cDNA molecule. TCRdb recomputed calls from the 5' RACE reads with MiXCR, one row per CDR3 protein. The sample holds 10,000 to 12,000 distinct CDR3 sequences, around 9.4% seen once.

The receptor comes from a male donor with early-stage non-small cell lung cancer. The chain couples TRBV7-2 to TRBJ2-2; weak D call: TRBD1 (7 bases). This sample comprised PBMCs, obtained at surgery. The CDR3 sequence is CASSPRGARNTGELFF. The DNA of the CDR3 is TGTGCCAGCAGCCCCAGGGGGGCTAGGAACACCGGGGAGCTGTTTTTT. Using reference TRBV7-2 and TRBJ2-2 for the parts outside the CDR3, the full variable domain is GAGVSQSPSNKVTEKGKDVELRCDPISGHTALYWYRQSLGQGLEFLIYFQGNSAPDKSGLPSDRFSAERTGGSVSTLTIQRTQQEDSAVYLCASSPRGARNTGELFFGEGSRLTVL.